This T cell receptor beta chain was identified during a study of cytomegalovirus exposure and HLA in healthy donors. Study-wide context: From HLA-typed donors, an early data release held approximately 85 million unique TCRs.

The PCR had 60 Vbeta and 13 Jbeta primers. Sequenced by immunoSEQ multiplex PCR; TCRdb stores in-frame clones only, minus some. This sample has some 130,000 clones, with around 80% found just once. Trimming took 5 bases from V and 2 from J; bases not matched to a gene: 10. Germline loops: CDR1 SGHTA, CDR2 FQGNSA. CDR3 length: 16 amino acids. The V call is TRBV7-2, the J call TRBJ2-7, with 9 bases matching TRBD2. The clonotype was recovered from a man aged 30 to 39 in good health. The sequencing sample was made of PBMCs. In DNA, the CDR3 is TGTGCCAGCAGCCCCCAAGGGGCGGGAGGGCCCTACGAGCAGTACTTC. Residues: CASSPQGAGGPYEQYF.